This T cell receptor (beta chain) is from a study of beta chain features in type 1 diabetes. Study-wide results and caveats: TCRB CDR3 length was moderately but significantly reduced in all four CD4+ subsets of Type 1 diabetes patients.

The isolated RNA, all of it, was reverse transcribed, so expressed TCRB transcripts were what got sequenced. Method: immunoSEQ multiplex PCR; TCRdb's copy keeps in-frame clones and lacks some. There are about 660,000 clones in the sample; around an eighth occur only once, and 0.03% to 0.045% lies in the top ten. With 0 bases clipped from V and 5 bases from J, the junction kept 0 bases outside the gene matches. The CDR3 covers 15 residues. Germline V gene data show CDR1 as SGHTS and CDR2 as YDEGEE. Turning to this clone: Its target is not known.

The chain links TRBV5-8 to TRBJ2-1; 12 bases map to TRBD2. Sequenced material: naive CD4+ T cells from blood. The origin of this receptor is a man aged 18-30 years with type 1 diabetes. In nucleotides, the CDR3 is TGTGCCAGCAGCTTGGGACTAGCGGGAGACAATGAGCAGTTCTTC. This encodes CASSLGLAGDNEQFF.